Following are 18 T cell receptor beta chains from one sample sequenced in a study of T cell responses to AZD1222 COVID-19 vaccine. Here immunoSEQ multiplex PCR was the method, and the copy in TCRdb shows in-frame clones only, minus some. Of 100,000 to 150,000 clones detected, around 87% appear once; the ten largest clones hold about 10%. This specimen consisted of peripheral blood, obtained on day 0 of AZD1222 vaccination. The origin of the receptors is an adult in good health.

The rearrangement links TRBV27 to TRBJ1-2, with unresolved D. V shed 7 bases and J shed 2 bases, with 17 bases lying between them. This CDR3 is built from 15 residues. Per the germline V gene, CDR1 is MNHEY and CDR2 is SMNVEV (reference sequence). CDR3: CASNPHGPGNYGYTF. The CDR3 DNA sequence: TGTGCCAGCAACCCACATGGACCCGGAAACTATGGCTACACCTTC.

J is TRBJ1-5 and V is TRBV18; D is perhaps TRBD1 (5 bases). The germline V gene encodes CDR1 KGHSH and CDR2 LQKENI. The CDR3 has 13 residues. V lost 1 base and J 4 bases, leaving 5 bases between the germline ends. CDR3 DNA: TGTGCCAGCTCACCACAGGGGAATCAGCCCCAGCATTTT. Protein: CASSPQGNQPQHF.

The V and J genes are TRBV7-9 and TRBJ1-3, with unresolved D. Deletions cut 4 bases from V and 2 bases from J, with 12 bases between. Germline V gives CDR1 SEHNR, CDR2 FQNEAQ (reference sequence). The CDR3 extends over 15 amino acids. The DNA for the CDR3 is TGTGCCAGCAGCTCGACTCAGCGGGCTGGAAACACCATATATTTT. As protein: CASSSTQRAGNTIYF.

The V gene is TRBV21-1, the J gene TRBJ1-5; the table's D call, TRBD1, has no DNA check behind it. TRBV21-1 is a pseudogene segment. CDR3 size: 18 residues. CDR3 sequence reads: CASSKGRSGRGVDQPQHF. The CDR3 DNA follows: TGTGCCAGCAGCAAAGGAAGGAGCGGCAGGGGTGTCGATCAGCCCCAGCATTTT.

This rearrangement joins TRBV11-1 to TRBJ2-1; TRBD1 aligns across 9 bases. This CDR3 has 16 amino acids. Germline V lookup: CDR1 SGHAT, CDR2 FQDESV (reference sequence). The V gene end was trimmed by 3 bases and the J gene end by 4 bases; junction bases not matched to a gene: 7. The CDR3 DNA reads TGTGCCAGCAGCTTCCTGACAGGGGGTGTTTACAATGAGCAGTTCTTC. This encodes CASSFLTGGVYNEQFF.

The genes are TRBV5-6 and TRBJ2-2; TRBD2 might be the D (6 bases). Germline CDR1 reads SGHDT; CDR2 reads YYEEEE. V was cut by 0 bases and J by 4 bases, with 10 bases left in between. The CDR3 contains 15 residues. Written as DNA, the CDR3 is TGTGCCAGCAGCTTGGGGACTATGCTCACCGGGGAGCTGTTTTTT. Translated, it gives CASSLGTMLTGELFF. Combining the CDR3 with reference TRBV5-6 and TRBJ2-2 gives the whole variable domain DAGVTQSPTHLIKTRGQQVTLRCSPKSGHDTVSWYQQALGQGPQFIFQYYEEEERQRGNFPDRFSGHQFPNYSSELNVNALLLGDSALYLCASSLGTMLTGELFFGEGSRLTVL.

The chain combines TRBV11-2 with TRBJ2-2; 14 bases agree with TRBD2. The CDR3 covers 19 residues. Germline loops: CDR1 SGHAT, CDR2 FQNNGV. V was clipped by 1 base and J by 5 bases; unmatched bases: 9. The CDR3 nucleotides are TGTGCCAGCAGCTTAGTCGCGACTAGCGGGGGGGCCGGGACCGGGGAGCTGTTTTTT. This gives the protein CASSLVATSGGAGTGELFF.

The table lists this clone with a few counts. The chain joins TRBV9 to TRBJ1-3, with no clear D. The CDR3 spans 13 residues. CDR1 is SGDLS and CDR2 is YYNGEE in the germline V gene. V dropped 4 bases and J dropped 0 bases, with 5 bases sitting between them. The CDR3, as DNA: TGTGCCAGCAGCATTTTCTCTGGAAACACCATATATTTT. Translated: CASSIFSGNTIYF.

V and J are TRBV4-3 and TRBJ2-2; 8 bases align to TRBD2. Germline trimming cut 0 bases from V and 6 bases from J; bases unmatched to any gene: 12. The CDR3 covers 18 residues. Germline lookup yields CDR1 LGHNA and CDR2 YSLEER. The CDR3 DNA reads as TGCGCCAGCAGCCAAGACCTAGCGGGTTACTCCAGCCCCGGGGAGCTGTTTTTT. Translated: CASSQDLAGYSSPGELFF.

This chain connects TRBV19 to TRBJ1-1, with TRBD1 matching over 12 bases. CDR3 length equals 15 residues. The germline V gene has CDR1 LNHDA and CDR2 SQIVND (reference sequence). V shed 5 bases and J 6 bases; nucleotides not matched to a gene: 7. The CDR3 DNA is TGTGCCAGTAGTTCACCGAGGGACAGGGGGCCTGAAGCTTTCTTT. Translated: CASSSPRDRGPEAFF.

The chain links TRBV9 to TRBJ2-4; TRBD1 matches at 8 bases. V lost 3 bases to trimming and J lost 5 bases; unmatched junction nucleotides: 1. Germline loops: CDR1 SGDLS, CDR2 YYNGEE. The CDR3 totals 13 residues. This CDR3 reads CASSETGENIQYF. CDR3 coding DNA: TGTGCCAGCAGCGAGACAGGGGAAAACATTCAGTACTTC.

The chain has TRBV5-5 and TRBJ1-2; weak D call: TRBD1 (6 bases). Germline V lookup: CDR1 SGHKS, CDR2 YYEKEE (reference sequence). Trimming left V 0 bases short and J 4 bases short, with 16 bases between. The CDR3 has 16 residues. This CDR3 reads CASSLGGRGGPYGYTF. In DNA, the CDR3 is TGTGCCAGCAGCTTGGGGGGCAGGGGAGGACCCTATGGCTACACCTTC.

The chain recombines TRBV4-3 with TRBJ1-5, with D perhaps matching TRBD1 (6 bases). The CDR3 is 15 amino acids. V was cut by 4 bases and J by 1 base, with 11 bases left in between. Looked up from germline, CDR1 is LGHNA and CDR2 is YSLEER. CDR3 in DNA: TGCGCCAGCAGCCTAGGGGGGAAGAGCAATCAGCCCCAGCATTTT. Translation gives CASSLGGKSNQPQHF.

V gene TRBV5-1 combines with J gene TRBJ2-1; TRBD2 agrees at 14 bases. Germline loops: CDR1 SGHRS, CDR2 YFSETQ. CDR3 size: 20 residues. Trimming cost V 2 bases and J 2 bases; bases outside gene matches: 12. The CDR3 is CASSFLSQLGLAGAYNEQFF. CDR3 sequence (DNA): TGCGCCAGCAGCTTCCTCTCCCAACTGGGACTAGCGGGAGCCTACAATGAGCAGTTCTTC.

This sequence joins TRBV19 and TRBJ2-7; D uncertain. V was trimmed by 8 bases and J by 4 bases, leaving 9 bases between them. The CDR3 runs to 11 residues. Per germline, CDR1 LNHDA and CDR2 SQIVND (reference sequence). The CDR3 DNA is TGTGCCAGTTCCATGGGATACGAGCAGTACTTC. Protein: CASSMGYEQYF.

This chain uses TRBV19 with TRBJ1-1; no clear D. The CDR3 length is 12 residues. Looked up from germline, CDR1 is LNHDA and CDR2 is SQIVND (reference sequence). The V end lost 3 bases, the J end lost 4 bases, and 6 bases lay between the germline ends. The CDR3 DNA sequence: TGTGCCAGTAGTATGGTGGGCACTGAAGCTTTCTTT. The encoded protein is CASSMVGTEAFF.

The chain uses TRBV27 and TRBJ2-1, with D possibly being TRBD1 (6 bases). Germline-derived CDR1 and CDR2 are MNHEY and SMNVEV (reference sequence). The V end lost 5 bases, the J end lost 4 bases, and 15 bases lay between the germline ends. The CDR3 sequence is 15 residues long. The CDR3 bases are TGTGCCAGCAGTCAAACCCGGGACACATACAATGAGCAGTTCTTC. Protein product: CASSQTRDTYNEQFF.

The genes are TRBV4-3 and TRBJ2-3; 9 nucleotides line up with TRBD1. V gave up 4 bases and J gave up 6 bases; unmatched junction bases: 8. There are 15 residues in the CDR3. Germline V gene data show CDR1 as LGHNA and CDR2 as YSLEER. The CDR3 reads CASSLQGAVQDTQYF. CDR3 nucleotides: TGCGCCAGCAGCCTACAGGGGGCAGTTCAGGATACGCAGTATTTT.